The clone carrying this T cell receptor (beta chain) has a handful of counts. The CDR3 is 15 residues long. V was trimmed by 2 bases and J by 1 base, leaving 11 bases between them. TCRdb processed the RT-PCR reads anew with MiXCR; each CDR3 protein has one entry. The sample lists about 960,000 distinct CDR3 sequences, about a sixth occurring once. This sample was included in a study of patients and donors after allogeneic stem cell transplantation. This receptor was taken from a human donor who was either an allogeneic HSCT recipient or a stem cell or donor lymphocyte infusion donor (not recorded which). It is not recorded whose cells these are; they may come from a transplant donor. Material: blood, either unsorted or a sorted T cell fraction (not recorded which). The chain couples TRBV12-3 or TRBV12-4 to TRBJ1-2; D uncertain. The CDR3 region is CASSLRRTFNYGYTF. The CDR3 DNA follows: TGTGCCAGCAGTTTAAGACGGACCTTTAACTATGGCTACACCTTC.